This TCR beta chain stems from a study of blood T cell repertoires in COVID-19 (dated by TCRdb to 2019 to 2021). Some background on the complete study: The collaborator samples originated in the United States, Italy and Spain and spanned the acute and convalescent phases of COVID-19. The prospective study material was composed of cDNA or gDNA derived from T cells, B-cell-depleted T cells, or PBMCs. Subjects who had been exposed to COVID-19, were actively infected with it, or had recovered from it provided the deeply sampled blood TCRbeta repertoires that made up the dataset. The repertoires were made available in a free public database intended to serve as a resource for research on the immune response to SARS-CoV-2. Samples came from the ongoing ImmuneRACE study (first 160 participants) plus 1,254 subjects from 6 global collaborators. Nearly every sample came with metadata listing a de-identified subject ID, COVID-19 status, age in years and sex. HLA class I and class II types, where available, came from metadata supplied by the sample provider rather than from assay-based typing.

Beyond this particular receptor, the publication reports: Clinical and demographic metadata were provided uncurated, with the amount varying by source and participant.

A second Seattle source provided samples from volunteer blood donors who had recovered from COVID-19. Whole blood was collected in K2EDTA tubes by collaborating institutions according to the institutions' own protocols. For TCRbeta analysis, collaborators shipped samples as frozen whole blood, isolated PBMCs, or DNA extracted from either of those sample types. As concerns this clone: Its antigen remains unidentified. Base qualities were left out, and no much larger clone turns up one base away.

Its CDR3 holds 12 amino acids, cysteine through phenylalanine. Only CDR3 DNA is held: 36 bases, read in frame from base 1. Relative to germline, V is 1 base shorter and J is 11 bases shorter, with 9 bases between their ends. The germline V gene sets CDR1 to WSHSY and CDR2 to SAAADI. TCRbeta CDR3 regions were amplified from genomic DNA using the immunoSEQ Assay, a bias-controlled multiplex PCR. The authors processed their data as follows. Within the assay, amplification of reference gene primers was used to estimate how many nucleated cells each sample contained. To quantify the absolute abundance of each unique TCRbeta CDR3 rearrangement, sequence reads were collapsed and filtered. For each sample, productive Simpson clonality was calculated as the square root of Simpson's diversity index over productive rearrangements. TCRdb obtained this table from immuneACCESS and retained in-frame rearrangements with V and J assigned. These tables miss some clones; where compared with another copy, unresolved V genes account for less than half of the shortfall, and the remainder is unexplained. V and J calls and clone size are given by that table; D and trimming were obtained from the DNA. This sample is represented by hundreds of thousands of clones; 87% of them were singletons. Of the sample, around 12% is held by the ten largest clones.

Here the chain combines TRBV10-2 and TRBJ2-1, with the D gene uncertain. Material: peripheral blood. The TCR sequence derives from a woman aged 18 to 35 who had recovered from COVID-19. CDR3 protein: CASSEYSKKQFF. The DNA sequence follows: TGCGCCAGCAGTGAGTACTCGAAAAAGCAGTTCTTC.